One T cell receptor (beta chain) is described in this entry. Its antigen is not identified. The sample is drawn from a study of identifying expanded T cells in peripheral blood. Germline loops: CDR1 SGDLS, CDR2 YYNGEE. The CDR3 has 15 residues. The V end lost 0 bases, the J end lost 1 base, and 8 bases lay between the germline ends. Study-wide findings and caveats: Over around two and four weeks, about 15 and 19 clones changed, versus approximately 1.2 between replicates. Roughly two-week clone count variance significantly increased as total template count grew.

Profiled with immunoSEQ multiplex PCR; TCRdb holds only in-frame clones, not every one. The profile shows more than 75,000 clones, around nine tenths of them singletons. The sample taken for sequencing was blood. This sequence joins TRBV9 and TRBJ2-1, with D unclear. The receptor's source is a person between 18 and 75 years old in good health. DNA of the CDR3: TGTGCCAGCAGCGTAGACCAGACTTCCTACAATGAGCAGTTCTTC. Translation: CASSVDQTSYNEQFF.